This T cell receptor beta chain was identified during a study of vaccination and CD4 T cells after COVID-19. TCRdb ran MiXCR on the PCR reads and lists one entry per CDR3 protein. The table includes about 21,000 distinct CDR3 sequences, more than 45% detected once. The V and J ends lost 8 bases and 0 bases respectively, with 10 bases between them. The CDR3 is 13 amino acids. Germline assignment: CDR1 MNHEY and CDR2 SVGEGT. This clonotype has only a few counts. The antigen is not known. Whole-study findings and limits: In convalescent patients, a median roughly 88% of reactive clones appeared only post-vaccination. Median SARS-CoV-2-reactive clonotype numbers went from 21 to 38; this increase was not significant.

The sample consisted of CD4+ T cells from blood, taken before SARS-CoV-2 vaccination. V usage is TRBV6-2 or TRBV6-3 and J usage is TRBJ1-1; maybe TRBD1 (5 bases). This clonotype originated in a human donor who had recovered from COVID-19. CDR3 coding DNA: TGTGCCAGCGAAGGGACCCTGAACACTGAAGCTTTCTTT. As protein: CASEGTLNTEAFF.